This section outlines one TCR beta chain sequence together with its context. Its antigen is undetermined. The PCR employed 60 Vbeta primers together with 13 Jbeta primers. The data were produced by immunoSEQ multiplex PCR, yet TCRdb's version contains in-frame clones alone and is incomplete. The table has some 76,000 clones, 70% to 90% seen once. This entry comes from a study of cytomegalovirus exposure and HLA in healthy donors. Overall study results and limits: As a later analysis revealed, most CMV-associated TCR beta chains appeared HLA-restricted.

The CDR3 sequence is 14 residues long. CDR1 and CDR2 (germline): SGHVS, FNYEAQ. The ends were cut back, 1 base at V and 0 bases at J, with 7 bases in the middle. The chain is built from TRBV7-6 and TRBJ2-7; D may be TRBD1 (5 bases). What was sequenced was PBMCs. The receptor was isolated from a woman aged 25-40 years in good health and CMV-seronegative. CDR3 sequence reads: CASSLDRSSYEQYF. CDR3 nucleotides: TGTGCCAGCAGCTTAGACAGGAGCTCCTACGAGCAGTACTTC.